This T cell receptor beta chain was sequenced for a study of graft-versus-host responses after intestinal transplantation. Study at large: Recipients were given multivisceral, liver-intestinal, or isolated intestinal transplants. All of the recipients had induction that used anti-thymocyte globulin, then tacrolimus and steroids for 2 to 3 years.

Assay: immunoSEQ multiplex PCR; the TCRdb copy retains only in-frame clones and omits some. The sample lists tens of thousands of clones, about 89% seen once, with roughly 0.32% in the top ten. The germline V gene encodes CDR1 SGHTA and CDR2 FQGNSA. The CDR3 sequence is 14 residues long. V was clipped by 0 bases and J by 5 bases; unmatched bases: 3. Whole-study results and caveats: Recipient-marrow GvH clones were detected, some having first appeared in ileum or blood.

Comments on this clone: The antigen is unknown.

This TCR was recovered from a human donor who received an intestinal transplant. The chain combines TRBV7-2 with TRBJ2-5, with 7 positions matching TRBD1. Specimen: unstimulated CD4+ T cells sorted from spleen or lymph node cells, collected before intestinal transplant. CDR3 DNA: TGTGCCAGCAGCTTAGCAGACAGGGTTGAGACCCAGTACTTC. The encoded protein is CASSLADRVETQYF.